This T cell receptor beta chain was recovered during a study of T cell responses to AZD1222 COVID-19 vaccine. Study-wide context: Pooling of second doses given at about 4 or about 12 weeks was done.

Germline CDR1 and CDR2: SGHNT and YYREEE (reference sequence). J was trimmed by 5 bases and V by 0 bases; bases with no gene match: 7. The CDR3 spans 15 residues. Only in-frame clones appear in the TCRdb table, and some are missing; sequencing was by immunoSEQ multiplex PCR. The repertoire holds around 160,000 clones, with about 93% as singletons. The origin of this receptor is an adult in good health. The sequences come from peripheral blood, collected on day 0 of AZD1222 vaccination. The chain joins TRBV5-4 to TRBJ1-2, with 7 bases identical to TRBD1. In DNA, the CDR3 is TGTGCCAGCAGCTTGGTCGTCGCAGGGGGTTATGGCTACACCTTC. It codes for CASSLVVAGGYGYTF.